The clone carrying this TCR beta chain was seen ten or more times. The data were obtained in a study of T cell repertoires in cytomegalovirus infection. Study-level information: Signatures in public TCR beta sequences pointed to both CMV infection and matching HLA type.

TCRdb itself ran the reads through MiXCR, one entry per CDR3 protein. Of roughly 500,000 distinct CDR3 sequences in the sample, 15% to 20% were seen once. Trimming removed 5 bases at V and 5 bases at J, with 18 bases between. The V gene's germline CDR1 is SEHNR and CDR2 FQNEAQ (reference sequence). This CDR3 comprises 15 residues. The sequence came from a human donor in good health (CMV status not recorded). Some clones in this sample may be carry-over from other donors' samples. The chain recombines TRBV7-9 with TRBJ1-1, with D possibly being TRBD1 (5 bases). The sample comprised CD8+ T cells from PBMCs. In DNA, the CDR3 is TGTGCCAGCAGCACCGTACAGGCGAGGGGAACTGAAGCTTTCTTT. It encodes CASSTVQARGTEAFF.